This T cell receptor beta chain was captured in a study of OX40 agonist ivuxolimab in advanced cancers. Study results and caveats: Normalized T-cell clonal expansion was also low in some nonresponders. Determination of antigen specificity was not performed for the expanded peripheral T cells.

Blood got drawn at baseline, again on cycle 4 day 1, and then on cycle 7 day 1. Assay: immunoSEQ multiplex PCR; the TCRdb copy retains only in-frame clones and omits some. Of some 55,000 clones in the sample, 84% were seen once. A single count supports this clone. Its target is not known. The CDR3 covers 18 residues. Germline lookup yields CDR1 MNHNS and CDR2 SASEGT. Trimming took 3 bases from V and 2 from J; bases not matched to a gene: 15. The receptor comes from an adult with an advanced solid tumor such as melanoma, head and neck, liver or kidney cancer. This material consisted of CD4+ or CD8+ T cells sorted from blood, taken in a trial of the OX40 agonist ivuxolimab. The V gene is TRBV6-1, the J gene TRBJ2-7; 8 bases line up with TRBD2. The CDR3 spells CASSDTSGRRGSPYEQYF. The CDR3 region has the DNA TGTGCCAGCAGTGATACCAGCGGGAGAAGAGGGAGCCCCTACGAGCAGTACTTC.